These 7 T cell receptor beta chains were all obtained from the same sample, sequenced in a study of T cell responses to AZD1222 COVID-19 vaccine. TCRdb's copy holds only in-frame clones and misses some; the assay was immunoSEQ multiplex PCR. Counted here are 100,000 or so clones, roughly 82% occurring once; the ten biggest clones make up around 5%. This sample comprised peripheral blood, obtained on day 0 of AZD1222 vaccination. These receptors all stem from an adult in good health.

This chain connects TRBV9 to TRBJ1-1; a weak D match, TRBD1 (6 bases). Germline V gene sequence: CDR1 SGDLS, CDR2 YYNGEE. This CDR3 spans 15 amino acids. Between the trimmed V and J ends, which lost 0 bases and 4 bases, there was a span of 13 bases. As DNA, the CDR3 is TGTGCCAGCAGCGTAGAAACAGGGTGGGGCACTGAAGCTTTCTTT. Translation: CASSVETGWGTEAFF.

The chain employs TRBV27 and TRBJ2-7, with no clear D. Trimming left V 3 bases short and J 0 bases short, with 9 bases between. Germline values: CDR1 MNHEY, CDR2 SMNVEV (reference sequence). The CDR3 runs to 14 residues. Here the CDR3 DNA reads TGTGCCAGCAGTTTTATGAGGAGCTCCTACGAGCAGTACTTC. Translation gives CASSFMRSSYEQYF.

This chain links TRBV5-4 with TRBJ2-1; maybe TRBD2 (6 bases). Germline CDR1 SGHNT, CDR2 YYREEE (reference sequence). The CDR3 is made up of 16 amino acids. Trimming took off 5 bases at V and 0 bases at J, with 15 bases between the two ends. CDR3 region: CASREGSGSSYNEQFF. The CDR3 DNA sequence: TGTGCCAGCAGAGAAGGTAGCGGCAGCTCCTACAATGAGCAGTTCTTC.

As for this clone: No conserved phenylalanine or tryptophan is present at the end of the CDR3, so a read error is the likely explanation. Because the CDR3's place on the DNA is in doubt, the DNA is left out and the CDR3 is given as listed by TCRdb. The V and J genes are TRBV6-6 and TRBJ1-1. Germline V gene data show CDR1 as MNHNY and CDR2 as SVGAGI (reference sequence). The CDR3 comprises 10 residues, both ends counted. CDR3 sequence reads: CASSYAPGVI.

V gene TRBV2 combines with J gene TRBJ1-5; perhaps TRBD1 as D (6 bases). Between the trimmed V and J ends, which lost 4 bases and 0 bases, there was a span of 10 bases. The CDR3 consists of 15 residues. CDR1 is SNHLY, CDR2 FYNNEI, per germline. The CDR3 DNA reads as TGTGCCAGCAGTGCCGGGACAAATAGCAATCAGCCCCAGCATTTT. It is translated as CASSAGTNSNQPQHF.

The chain combines TRBV11-3 with TRBJ2-3, with D tentatively TRBD1 or TRBD2 (5 bases each). The CDR3 extends over 15 amino acids. Germline V gives CDR1 SGHNT, CDR2 YENEEA. The V and J ends lost 1 base and 2 bases respectively, with 10 bases between them. CDR3 sequence reads: CASSLGGTPTDTQYF. In nucleotides, the CDR3 is TGTGCCAGCAGCTTAGGAGGGACCCCCACAGATACGCAGTATTTT.

V usage is TRBV5-4 and J usage is TRBJ1-4; D unresolved. V was pared by 0 bases and J by 3 bases, with 3 bases between. This CDR3 is 13 amino acids long. Germline values: CDR1 SGHNT, CDR2 YYREEE (reference sequence). The CDR3 nucleotides read TGTGCCAGCAGCTTGGAACCTAATGAAAAACTGTTTTTT. It specifies CASSLEPNEKLFF. The variable domain in full, with the rest retrieved from reference TRBV5-4 and TRBJ1-4, is ETGVTQSPTHLIKTRGQQVTLRCSSQSGHNTVSWYQQALGQGPQFIFQYYREEENGRGNFPPRFSGLQFPNYSSELNVNALELDDSALYLCASSLEPNEKLFFGSGTQLSVL.